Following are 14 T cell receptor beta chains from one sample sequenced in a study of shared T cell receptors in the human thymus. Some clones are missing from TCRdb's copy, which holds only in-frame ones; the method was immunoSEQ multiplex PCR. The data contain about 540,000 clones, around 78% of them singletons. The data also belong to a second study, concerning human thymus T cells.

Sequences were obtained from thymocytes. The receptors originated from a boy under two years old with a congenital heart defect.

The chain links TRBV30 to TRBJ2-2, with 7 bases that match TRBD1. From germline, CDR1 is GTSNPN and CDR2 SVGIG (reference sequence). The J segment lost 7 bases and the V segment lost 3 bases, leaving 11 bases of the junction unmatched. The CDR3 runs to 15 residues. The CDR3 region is CAWRSIGTADGELFF. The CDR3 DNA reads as TGTGCCTGGAGGAGTATCGGGACAGCAGACGGGGAGCTGTTTTTT.

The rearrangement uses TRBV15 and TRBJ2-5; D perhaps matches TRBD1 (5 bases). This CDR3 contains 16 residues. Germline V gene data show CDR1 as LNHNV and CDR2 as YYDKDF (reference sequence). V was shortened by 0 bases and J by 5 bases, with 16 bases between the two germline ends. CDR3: CATSRDRAGPWETQYF. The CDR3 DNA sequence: TGTGCCACCAGCAGAGATCGGGCAGGGCCCTGGGAGACCCAGTACTTC.

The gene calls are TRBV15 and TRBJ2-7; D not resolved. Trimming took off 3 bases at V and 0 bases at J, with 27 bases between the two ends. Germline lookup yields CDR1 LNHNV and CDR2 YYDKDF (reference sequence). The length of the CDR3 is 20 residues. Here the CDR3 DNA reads TGTGCCACCAGCAGGGAGCACATCAGTAGAAGTGCGAAAAGCTCCTACGAGCAGTACTTC. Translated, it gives CATSREHISRSAKSSYEQYF.

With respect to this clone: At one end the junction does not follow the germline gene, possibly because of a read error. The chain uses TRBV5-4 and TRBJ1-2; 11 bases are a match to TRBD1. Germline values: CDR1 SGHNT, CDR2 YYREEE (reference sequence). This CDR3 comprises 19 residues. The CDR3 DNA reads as TGTTCCAGCAGCCCCGCCCAGGGAGGACAGGGGGCACGTAACTATGGCTACACCTTC. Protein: CSSSPAQGGQGARNYGYTF.

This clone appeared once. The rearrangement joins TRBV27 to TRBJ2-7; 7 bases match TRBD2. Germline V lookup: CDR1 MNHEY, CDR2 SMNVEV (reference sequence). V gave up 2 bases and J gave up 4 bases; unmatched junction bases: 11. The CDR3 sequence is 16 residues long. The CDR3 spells CASSLGEGRSPYEQYF. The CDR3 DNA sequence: TGTGCCAGCAGTTTAGGGGAGGGACGAAGCCCTTACGAGCAGTACTTC.

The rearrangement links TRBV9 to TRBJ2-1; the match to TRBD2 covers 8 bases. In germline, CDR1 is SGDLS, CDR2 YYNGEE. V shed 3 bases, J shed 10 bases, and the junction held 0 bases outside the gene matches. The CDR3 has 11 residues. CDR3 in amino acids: CASSAGGEQFF. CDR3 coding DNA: TGTGCCAGCAGCGCGGGGGGGGAGCAGTTCTTC.

CDR3 in DNA: TGCGCCAGCAGCCAAGCCGGGACTAGCGGCTACGAGCAGTACTTC. It encodes CASSQAGTSGYEQYF. V gene TRBV4-3 combines with J gene TRBJ2-7, with 11 bases that match TRBD2. Germline CDR1 is LGHNA and CDR2 is YSLEER. The ends lost 1 base at V and 3 bases at J; junction bases unmatched: 2. The CDR3 has 15 amino acids.

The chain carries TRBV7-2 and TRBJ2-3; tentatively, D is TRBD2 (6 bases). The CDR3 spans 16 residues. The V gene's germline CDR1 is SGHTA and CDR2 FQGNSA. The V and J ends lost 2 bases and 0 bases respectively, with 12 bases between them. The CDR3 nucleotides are TGTGCCAGCAGCTTACCCCGCGGGGCCAGCACAGATACGCAGTATTTT. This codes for CASSLPRGASTDTQYF.

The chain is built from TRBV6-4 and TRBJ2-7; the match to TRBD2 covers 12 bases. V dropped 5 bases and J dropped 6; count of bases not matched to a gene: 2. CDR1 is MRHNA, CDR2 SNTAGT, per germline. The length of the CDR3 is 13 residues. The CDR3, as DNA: TGTGCCAGCAGTAAACTAGCGGGAGGCGAGCAGTACTTC. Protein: CASSKLAGGEQYF.

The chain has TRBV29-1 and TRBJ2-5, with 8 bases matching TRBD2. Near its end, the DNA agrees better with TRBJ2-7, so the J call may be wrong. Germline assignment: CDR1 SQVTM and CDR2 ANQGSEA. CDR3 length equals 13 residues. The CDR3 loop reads CSVSGGSSYEQYF. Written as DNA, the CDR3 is TGCAGCGTGAGCGGGGGCTCCTCCTACGAGCAGTACTTC.

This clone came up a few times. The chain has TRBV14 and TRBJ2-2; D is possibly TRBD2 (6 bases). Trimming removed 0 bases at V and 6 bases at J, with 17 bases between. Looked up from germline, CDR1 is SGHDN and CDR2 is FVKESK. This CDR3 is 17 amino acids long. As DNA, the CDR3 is TGTGCCAGCAGCCAAGATGTGGAGGGCCCTATGGCCGGGGAGCTGTTTTTT. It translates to CASSQDVEGPMAGELFF. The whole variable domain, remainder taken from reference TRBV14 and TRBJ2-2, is EAGVTQFPSHSVIEKGQTVTLRCDPISGHDNLYWYRRVMGKEIKFLLHFVKESKQDESGMPNNRFLAERTGGTYSTLKVQPAELEDSGVYFCASSQDVEGPMAGELFFGEGSRLTVL.

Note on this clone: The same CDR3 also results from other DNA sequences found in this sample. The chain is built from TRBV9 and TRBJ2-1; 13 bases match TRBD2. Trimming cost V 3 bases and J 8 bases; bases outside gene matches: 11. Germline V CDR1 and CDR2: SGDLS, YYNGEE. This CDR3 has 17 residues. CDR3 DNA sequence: TGTGCCAGCAGCGCACCACGACTAGCGGGAGGCATCCATGAGCAGTTCTTC. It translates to CASSAPRLAGGIHEQFF. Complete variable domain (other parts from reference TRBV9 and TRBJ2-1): DSGVTQTPKHLITATGQRVTLRCSPRSGDLSVYWYQQSLDQGLQFLIQYYNGEERAKGNILERFSAQQFPDLHSELNLSSLELGDSALYFCASSAPRLAGGIHEQFFGPGTRLTVL.

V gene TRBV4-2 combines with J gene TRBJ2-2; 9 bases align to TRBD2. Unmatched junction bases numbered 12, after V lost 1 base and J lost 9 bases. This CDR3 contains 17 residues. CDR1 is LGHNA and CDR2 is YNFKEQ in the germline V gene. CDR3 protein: CASSQVLSGRVDWELFF. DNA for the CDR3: TGTGCCAGCAGCCAAGTCCTTAGCGGGAGAGTAGATTGGGAGCTGTTTTTT.

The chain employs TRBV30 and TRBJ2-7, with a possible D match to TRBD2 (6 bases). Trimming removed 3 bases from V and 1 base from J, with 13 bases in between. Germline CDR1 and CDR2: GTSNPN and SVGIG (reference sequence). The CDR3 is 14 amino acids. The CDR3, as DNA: TGTGCCTGGAGCCAGGGAGGAAGGTCCTACGAGCAGTACTTC. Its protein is CAWSQGGRSYEQYF.